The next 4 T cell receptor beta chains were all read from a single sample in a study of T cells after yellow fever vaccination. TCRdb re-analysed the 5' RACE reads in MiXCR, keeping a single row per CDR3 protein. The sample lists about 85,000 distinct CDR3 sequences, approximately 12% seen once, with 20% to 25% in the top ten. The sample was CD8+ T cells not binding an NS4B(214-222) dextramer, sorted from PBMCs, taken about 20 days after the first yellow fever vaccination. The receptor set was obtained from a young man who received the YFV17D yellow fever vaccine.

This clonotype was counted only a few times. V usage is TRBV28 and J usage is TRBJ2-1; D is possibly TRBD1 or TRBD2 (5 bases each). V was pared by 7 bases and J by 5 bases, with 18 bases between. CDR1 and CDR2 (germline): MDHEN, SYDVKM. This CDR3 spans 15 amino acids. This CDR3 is CASTEYRGLNNEQFF. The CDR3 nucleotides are TGTGCCAGCACTGAATATCGGGGCCTGAACAATGAGCAGTTCTTC.

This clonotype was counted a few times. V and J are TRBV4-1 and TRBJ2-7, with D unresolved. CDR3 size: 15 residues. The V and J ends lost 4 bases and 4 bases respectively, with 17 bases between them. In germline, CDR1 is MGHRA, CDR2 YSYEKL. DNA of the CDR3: TGCGCCAGCAGCCTCGGCTCAGGACGGCCTTACGAGCAGTACGTC. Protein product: CASSLGSGRPYEQYV.

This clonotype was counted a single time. The CDR3 here is CASSIGPDYEQYF. CDR3 bases: TGTGCCAGTAGTATAGGTCCAGACTACGAGCAGTACTTC. The gene calls are TRBV19 and TRBJ2-7; D unclear. Trimming shortened V by 1 base and J by 3 bases, and 7 bases separated the two germline ends. Germline CDR1 reads LNHDA; CDR2 reads SQIVND (reference sequence). The CDR3 has 13 residues. The complete variable domain, with remaining parts taken from reference TRBV19 and TRBJ2-7, reads DGGITQSPKYLFRKEGQNVTLSCEQNLNHDAMYWYRQDPGQGLRLIYYSQIVNDFQKGDIAEGYSVSREKKESFPLTVTSAQKNPTAFYLCASSIGPDYEQYFGPGTRLTVT.

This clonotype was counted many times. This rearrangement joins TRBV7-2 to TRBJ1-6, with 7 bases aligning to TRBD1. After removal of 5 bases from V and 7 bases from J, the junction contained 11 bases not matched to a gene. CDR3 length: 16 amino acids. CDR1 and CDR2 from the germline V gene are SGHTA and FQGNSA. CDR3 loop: CASSIRTGRLNSPLHF. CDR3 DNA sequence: TGTGCCAGCAGCATCCGGACAGGCAGGCTCAATTCACCCCTCCACTTT.